The present entry profiles one TCR beta chain with its context. The record originates from a study of shared clonotypes between healthy human individuals. Background on the study: For every donor, three CD4 naive, three CD4 memory, two CD8 naive and one CD8 memory plates were used.

Repertoires were generated with immunoSEQ multiplex PCR, while TCRdb's copy carries only in-frame clones and drops some. The profile shows approximately 2.3 million clones, approximately 93% of them singletons. Per the germline V gene, CDR1 is MRHNA and CDR2 is SNTAGT. With 10 bases removed from V and 3 bases from J, the gap between germline ends came to 13 bases. The CDR3 extends over 12 amino acids. The receptor was derived from a man younger than 30 in good health. Some clones in this sample may be carry-over from other donors' samples. The V call is TRBV6-4, the J call TRBJ2-7; D is uncertain. The sequencing input was naive CD4+ T cells from PBMCs. Subset given: CD45RA+ positively selected. In nucleotides, the CDR3 is TGTGCCACCCTTTGTGGAAACTACGAGCAGTACTTC. Encoded protein: CATLCGNYEQYF.